This T cell receptor beta chain was found in a study of Graves' ophthalmopathy and Graves' hyperthyroidism. Study-level information: Prior to any treatment, peripheral blood was collected at the time of initial diagnosis. Overall study findings and caveats: A roughly 76% specificity and 87.88% sensitivity were achieved by a 13-signature model that separated ophthalmopathy from stable hyperthyroidism. Most thyroid-expanded clonotypes exceeding 0.001 frequency were also found in blood. Both an approximately 68% sensitivity and an approximately 74% specificity characterized the model's predictions of ophthalmopathy progression.

Germline CDR1 MNHEY, CDR2 SVGAGI. CDR3 length equals 14 residues. V dropped 6 bases and J dropped 7; count of bases not matched to a gene: 8. The authors amplified TCR beta CDR3 regions from RNA transcripts. RT-PCR was first run with HTBI primers, then multiplex PCR in a second round. Via MiXCR, TCRdb re-called the multiplex PCR reads, giving one row per CDR3 protein. The repertoire consists of almost 750,000 distinct CDR3 sequences, with around 40% occurring once and the leading ten covering about 40%. This clonotype was observed a few times. Its antigen is not identified. The sequenced material came from peripheral blood. The J gene is TRBJ1-4, the V gene TRBV6-5; 7 bases align to TRBD1. This sequence originates from an adult man with Graves' ophthalmopathy. CDR3 sequence: CASSDHDRAEKLFF. For the CDR3, the DNA is TGTGCCAGCAGCGACCACGACAGGGCTGAAAAACTGTTTTTT.